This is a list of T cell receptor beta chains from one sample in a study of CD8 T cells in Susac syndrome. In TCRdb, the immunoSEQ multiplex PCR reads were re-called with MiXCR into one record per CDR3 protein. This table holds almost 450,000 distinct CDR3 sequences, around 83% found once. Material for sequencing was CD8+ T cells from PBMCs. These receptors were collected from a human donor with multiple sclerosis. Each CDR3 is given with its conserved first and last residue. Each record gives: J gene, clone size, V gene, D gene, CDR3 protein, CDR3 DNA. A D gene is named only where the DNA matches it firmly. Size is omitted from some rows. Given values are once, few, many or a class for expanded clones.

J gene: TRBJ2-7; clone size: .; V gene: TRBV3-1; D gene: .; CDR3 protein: CASSQGHSTYEQYF; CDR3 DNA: TGTGCCAGCAGCCAAGGCCACAGCACCTACGAGCAGTACTTC
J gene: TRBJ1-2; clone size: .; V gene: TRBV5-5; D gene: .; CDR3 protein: CASSLDPVVWGYTF; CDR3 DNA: TGTGCCAGCAGCTTGGACCCGGTGGTATGGGGCTACACCTTC
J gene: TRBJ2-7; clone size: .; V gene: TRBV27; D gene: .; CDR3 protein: CASSLYKGFYEQYF; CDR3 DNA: TGTGCCAGCAGTTTATATAAGGGGTTCTACGAGCAGTACTTC
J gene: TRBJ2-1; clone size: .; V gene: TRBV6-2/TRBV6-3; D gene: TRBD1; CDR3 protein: CASKLRDSSYNEQFF; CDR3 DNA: TGTGCCAGCAAACTCCGGGACAGCTCCTACAATGAGCAGTTCTTC
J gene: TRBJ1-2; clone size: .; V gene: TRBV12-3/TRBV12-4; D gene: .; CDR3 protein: CASSLHEANYGYTF; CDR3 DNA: TGTGCCAGCAGTTTACACGAAGCTAACTATGGCTACACCTTC
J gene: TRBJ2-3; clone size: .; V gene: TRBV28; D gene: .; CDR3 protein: CASSFGDPTDTQYF; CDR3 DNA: TGTGCCAGCAGTTTCGGGGACCCCACAGATACGCAGTATTTT
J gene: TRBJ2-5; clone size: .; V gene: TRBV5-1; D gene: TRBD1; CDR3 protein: CASSLTGAETQYF; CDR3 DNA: TGCGCCAGCAGCTTAACAGGGGCAGAGACCCAGTACTTC
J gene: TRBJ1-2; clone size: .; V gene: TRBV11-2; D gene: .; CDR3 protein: CASSLGVGPGYGYTF; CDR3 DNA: TGTGCCAGCAGCTTAGGTGTGGGGCCAGGGTATGGCTACACCTTC
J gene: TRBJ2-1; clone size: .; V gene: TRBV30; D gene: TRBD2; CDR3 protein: CAWLESGSYNEQFF; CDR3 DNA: TGTGCCTGGCTGGAGAGCGGGAGTTACAATGAGCAGTTCTTC
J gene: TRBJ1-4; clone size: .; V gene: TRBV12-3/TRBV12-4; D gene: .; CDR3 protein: CASSPNSGRKLFF; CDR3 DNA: TGTGCCAGCAGCCCTAACTCAGGGAGAAAACTGTTTTTT
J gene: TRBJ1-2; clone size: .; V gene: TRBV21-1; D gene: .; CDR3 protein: CASSGGQDIHNPGYGYTF; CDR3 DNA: TGTGCCAGCAGCGGCGGACAGGACATCCACAACCCGGGTTATGGCTACACCTTC
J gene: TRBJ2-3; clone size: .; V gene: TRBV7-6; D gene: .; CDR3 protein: CASSLETSPLHTDTQYF; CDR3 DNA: TGTGCCAGCAGCTTAGAGACCTCCCCACTCCACACAGATACGCAGTATTTT
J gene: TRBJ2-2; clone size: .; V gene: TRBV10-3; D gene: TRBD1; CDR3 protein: CAISDSGTGSIGELFF; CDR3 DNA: TGTGCCATCAGTGATTCCGGGACAGGGAGTATCGGGGAGCTGTTTTTT
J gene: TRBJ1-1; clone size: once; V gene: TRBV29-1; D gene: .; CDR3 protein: CSPYASTGRYTEAFF; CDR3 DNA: TGCAGCCCTTATGCCTCCACGGGGAGATACACTGAAGCTTTCTTT
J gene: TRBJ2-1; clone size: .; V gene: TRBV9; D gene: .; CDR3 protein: CASSVAGKNEQFF; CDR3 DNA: TGTGCCAGCAGCGTAGCAGGGAAGAATGAGCAGTTCTTC
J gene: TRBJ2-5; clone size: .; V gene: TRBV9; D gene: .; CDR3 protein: CASSAGGETQYF; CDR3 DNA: TGTGCCAGCAGCGCTGGTGGAGAGACCCAGTACTTC
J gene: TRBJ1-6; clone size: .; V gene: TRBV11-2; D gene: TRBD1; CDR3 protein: CASSFTLGWTGESPLHF; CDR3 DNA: TGTGCCAGCAGCTTTACCTTAGGGTGGACAGGGGAATCACCCCTCCACTTT
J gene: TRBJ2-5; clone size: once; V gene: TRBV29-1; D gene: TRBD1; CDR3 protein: CSVEGARGLQETQYF; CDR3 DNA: TGCAGCGTTGAAGGGGCCAGGGGGCTCCAAGAGACCCAGTACTTC
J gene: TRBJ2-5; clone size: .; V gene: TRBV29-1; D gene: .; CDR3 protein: CSVEVVGSPRETQYF; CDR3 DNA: TGCAGCGTTGAAGTAGTGGGAAGTCCCCGAGAGACCCAGTACTTC
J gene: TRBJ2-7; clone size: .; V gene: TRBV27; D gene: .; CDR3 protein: CASSLRGTALGEQYF; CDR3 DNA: TGTGCCAGCAGTTTACGGGGGACCGCCTTGGGCGAGCAGTACTTC
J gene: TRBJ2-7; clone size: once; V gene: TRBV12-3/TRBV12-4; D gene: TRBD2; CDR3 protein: CASSLGTMSYEQYF; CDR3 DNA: TGTGCCAGCAGTTTGGGGACTATGTCCTACGAGCAGTACTTC
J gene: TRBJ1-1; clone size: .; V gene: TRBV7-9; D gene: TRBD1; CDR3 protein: CASSFSGTVNTEAFF; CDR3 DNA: TGTGCCAGCAGCTTTTCCGGGACAGTGAACACTGAAGCTTTCTTT
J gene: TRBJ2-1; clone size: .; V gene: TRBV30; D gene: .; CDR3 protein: CAWSISVNEQFF; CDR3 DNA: TGTGCCTGGAGCATTTCCGTCAATGAGCAGTTCTTC
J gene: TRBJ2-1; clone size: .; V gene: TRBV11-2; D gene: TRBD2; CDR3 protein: CASRIASAGGSYNEQFF; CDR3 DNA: TGTGCCAGCAGAATAGCGTCGGCGGGGGGATCATACAATGAGCAGTTCTTC
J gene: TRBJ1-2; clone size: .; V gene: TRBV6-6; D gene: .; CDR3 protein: CASTPIPGLLPMRVTF; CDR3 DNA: TGTGCCAGCACCCCAATCCCCGGACTGCTTCCTATGAGAGTTACCTTC
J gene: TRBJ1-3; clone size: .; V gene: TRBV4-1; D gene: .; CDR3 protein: CASSPWTAGGNTIYF; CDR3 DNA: TGCGCCAGCAGCCCATGGACGGCAGGGGGAAACACCATATATTTT
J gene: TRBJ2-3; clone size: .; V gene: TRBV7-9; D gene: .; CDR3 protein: CASSSTHGDPDTQYF; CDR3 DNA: TGTGCCAGCAGCTCCACGCACGGAGACCCAGATACGCAGTATTTT
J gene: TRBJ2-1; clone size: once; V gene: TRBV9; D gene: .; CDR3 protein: CASSVSDSTSYNEQFF; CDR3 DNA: TGTGCCAGCAGCGTTTCGGACTCGACCTCCTACAATGAGCAGTTCTTC
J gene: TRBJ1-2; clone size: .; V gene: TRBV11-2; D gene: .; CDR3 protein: CASSSPPGYTF; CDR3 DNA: TGTGCCAGCAGCTCGCCCCCGGGCTACACCTTC
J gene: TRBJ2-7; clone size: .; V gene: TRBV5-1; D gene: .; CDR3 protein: CASSLEGPDYEQYF; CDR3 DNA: TGCGCCAGCAGCTTGGAAGGCCCCGATTACGAGCAGTACTTC
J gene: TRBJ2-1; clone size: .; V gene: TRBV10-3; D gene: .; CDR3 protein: CAISEDKFDSYNEQFF; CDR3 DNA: TGTGCCATCAGTGAGGATAAGTTCGACTCCTACAATGAGCAGTTCTTC
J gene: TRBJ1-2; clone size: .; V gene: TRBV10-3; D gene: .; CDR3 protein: CAISVGAGNYGYTF; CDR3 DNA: TGTGCCATCAGTGTTGGGGCAGGGAACTATGGCTACACCTTC
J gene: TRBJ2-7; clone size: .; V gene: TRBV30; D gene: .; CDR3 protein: CAWSVTSYEQYF; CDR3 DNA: TGTGCCTGGAGTGTAACTTCCTACGAGCAGTACTTC
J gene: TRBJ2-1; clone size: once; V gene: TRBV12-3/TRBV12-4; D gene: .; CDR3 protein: CASSLWGRAPYNEQFF; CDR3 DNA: TGTGCCAGCAGTTTGTGGGGGCGAGCCCCCTACAATGAGCAGTTCTTC
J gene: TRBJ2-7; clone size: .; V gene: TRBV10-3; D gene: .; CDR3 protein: CACGTVSYEQYF; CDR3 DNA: TGTGCCTGCGGGACAGTCTCCTACGAGCAGTACTTC
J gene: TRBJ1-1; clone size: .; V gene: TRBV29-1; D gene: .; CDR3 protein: CSARDVFAEAFF; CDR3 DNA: TGCAGCGCTCGGGACGTGTTCGCTGAAGCTTTCTTT
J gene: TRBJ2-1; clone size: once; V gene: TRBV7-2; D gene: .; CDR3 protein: CASGSEDRTEQFF; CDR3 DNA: TGTGCCAGCGGCAGCGAGGATAGGACAGAGCAGTTCTTC
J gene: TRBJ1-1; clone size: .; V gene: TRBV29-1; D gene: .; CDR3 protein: CSVSWGVGAEAFF; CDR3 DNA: TGCAGCGTTTCGTGGGGGGTTGGGGCTGAAGCTTTCTTT
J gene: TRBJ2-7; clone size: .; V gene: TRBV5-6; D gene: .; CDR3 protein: CASSWTTGNHEQYF; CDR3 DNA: TGTGCCAGCAGCTGGACAACAGGGAACCACGAGCAGTACTTC
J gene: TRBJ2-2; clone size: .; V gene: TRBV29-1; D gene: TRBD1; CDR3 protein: CSVTGQGLTGELFF; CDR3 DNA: TGCAGCGTTACGGGACAGGGTTTAACCGGGGAGCTGTTTTTT
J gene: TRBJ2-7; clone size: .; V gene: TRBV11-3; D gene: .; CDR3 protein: CASSLSLSHEQYF; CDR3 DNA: TGTGCCAGCAGCTTAAGTCTGTCCCACGAGCAGTACTTC
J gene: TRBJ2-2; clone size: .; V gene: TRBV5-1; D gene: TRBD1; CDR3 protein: CASSKAGQGNTGELFF; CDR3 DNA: TGCGCCAGCAGCAAGGCGGGACAGGGGAACACCGGGGAGCTGTTTTTT
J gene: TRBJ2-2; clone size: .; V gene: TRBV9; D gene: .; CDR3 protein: CASSVRGIAGELFF; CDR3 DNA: TGTGCCAGCAGCGTCCGAGGGATAGCCGGGGAGCTGTTTTTT
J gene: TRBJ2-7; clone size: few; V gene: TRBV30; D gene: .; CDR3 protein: CAWSADGGSLFEQYF; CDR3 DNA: TGTGCCTGGAGTGCGGACGGGGGCTCGCTGTTCGAGCAGTACTTC
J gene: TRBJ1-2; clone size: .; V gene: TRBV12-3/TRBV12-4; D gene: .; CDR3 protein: CASSPDPGHGYAF; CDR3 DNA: TGTGCCAGCAGCCCGGACCCAGGCCATGGCTACGCCTTC
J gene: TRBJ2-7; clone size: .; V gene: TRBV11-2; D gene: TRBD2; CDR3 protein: CASSLPALAGGPHFYEQYF; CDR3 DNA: TGTGCCAGCAGCTTGCCGGCCCTAGCGGGAGGGCCTCATTTCTACGAGCAGTACTTC
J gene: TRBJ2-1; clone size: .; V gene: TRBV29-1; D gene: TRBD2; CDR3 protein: CSVESAGGTSYNEQFF; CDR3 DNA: TGCAGCGTTGAATCAGCGGGAGGGACTTCCTACAATGAGCAGTTCTTC
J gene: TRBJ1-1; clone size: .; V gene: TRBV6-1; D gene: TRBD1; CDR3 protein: CASSTGQSGIGTEAFF; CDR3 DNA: TGTGCCAGCAGTACGGGACAGTCGGGTATTGGGACTGAAGCTTTCTTT
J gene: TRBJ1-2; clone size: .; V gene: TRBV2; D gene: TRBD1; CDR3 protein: CASSAPEGQILYGYTF; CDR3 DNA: TGTGCCAGCAGTGCCCCGGAGGGACAGATCCTCTATGGCTACACCTTC
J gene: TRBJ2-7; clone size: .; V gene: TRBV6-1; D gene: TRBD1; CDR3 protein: CASSAGRDRGPYEQYF; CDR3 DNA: TGTGCCAGCAGTGCCGGGAGGGACAGGGGACCCTACGAGCAGTACTTC
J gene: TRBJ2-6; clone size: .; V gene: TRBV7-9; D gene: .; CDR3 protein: CASSPLSRLSSGANVLTF; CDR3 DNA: TGTGCCAGCAGCCCGTTAAGTAGGTTGAGCTCTGGGGCCAACGTCCTGACTTTC
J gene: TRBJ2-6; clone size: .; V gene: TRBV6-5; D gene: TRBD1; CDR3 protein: CASSYGTAGANVLTF; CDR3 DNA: TGTGCCAGCAGTTACGGGACAGCTGGGGCCAACGTCCTGACTTTC
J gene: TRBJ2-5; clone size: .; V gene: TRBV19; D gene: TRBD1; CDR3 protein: CASRKQGDQETQYF; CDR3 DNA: TGTGCCAGTAGGAAACAGGGGGACCAAGAGACCCAGTACTTC
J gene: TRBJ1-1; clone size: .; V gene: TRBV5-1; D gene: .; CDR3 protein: CASSYPAGTENTEAFF; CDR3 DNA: TGCGCCAGCAGCTATCCAGCCGGGACTGAGAACACTGAAGCTTTCTTT